Sequencing of this TCR beta chain was carried out in a study of CD8+CD57+ T cells in acquired aplastic anemia. The V gene lost 8 bases and the J gene lost 5 bases, with 5 bases spanning the gap. The CDR3 consists of 10 residues. Per germline, CDR1 SNHLY and CDR2 FYNNEI. Selection for sequencing was limited to patients who had shown CD8+CD57+ cell expansion by flow cytometry. This clonotype was detected ten times or more. The antigen is undetermined. Study-wide results and limits: It was found that roughly 29 CD8+ CDR3 sequences were shared between patients and controls.

Genomic DNA, serving as template, underwent TCR beta VDJ and CDR3 profiling. TCRdb re-derived calls from the reads in MiXCR, one entry per CDR3 protein. This sample has under 500,000 distinct CDR3 sequences, with approximately 33% found just once. The rearrangement joins TRBV2 to TRBJ2-3; D remains unclear. Sequenced: sorted CD4+, CD8+, or CD8+CD57+ T cells (not recorded which) from PBMCs. The TCR sequence derives from a human donor with aplastic anemia. The CDR3 protein is CASLEDTQYF. The CDR3 DNA follows: TGTGCCAGCTTAGAAGATACGCAGTATTTT.